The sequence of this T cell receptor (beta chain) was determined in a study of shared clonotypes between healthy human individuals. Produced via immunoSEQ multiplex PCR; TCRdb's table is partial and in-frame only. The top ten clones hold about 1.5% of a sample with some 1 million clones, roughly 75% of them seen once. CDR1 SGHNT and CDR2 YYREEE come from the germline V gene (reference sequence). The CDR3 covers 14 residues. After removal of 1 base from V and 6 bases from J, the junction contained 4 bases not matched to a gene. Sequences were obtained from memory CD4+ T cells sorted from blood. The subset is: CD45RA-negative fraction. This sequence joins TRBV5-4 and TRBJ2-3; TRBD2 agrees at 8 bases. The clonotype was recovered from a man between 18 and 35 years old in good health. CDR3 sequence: CASSLSGGRDTQYF. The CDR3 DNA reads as TGTGCCAGCAGCTTGAGCGGGGGAAGGGATACGCAGTATTTT.